This TCR beta chain originates from a study of blood T cell repertoires in COVID-19. For the study at large: Both acute and convalescent COVID-19 samples were obtained from the United States, Italy and Spain. From T cells, B-cell-depleted T cells, or PBMCs came the material, which was cDNA or gDNA.

TCRdb's table, derived via immunoSEQ multiplex PCR, lists solely in-frame clones and lacks some. The sample records a few hundred thousand clones, around 90% being singletons. Germline CDR1 reads ENHRY; CDR2 reads SYGVKD. Trimming cost V 10 bases and J 2 bases; bases outside gene matches: 13. The CDR3 spans 15 residues. The chain employs TRBV10-3 and TRBJ2-7; TRBD1 matches at 8 bases. This TCR was sampled from a young man who had recovered from COVID-19. The sample comprised peripheral blood. CDR3 bases: TGTGCCACCCTGGACAGGGCAATACCCCCCTACGAGCAGTACTTC. Its protein is CATLDRAIPPYEQYF.